The rows below give T cell receptor beta chains drawn from one sample of a study of CD8+ T cells in alopecia areata. Using immunoSEQ multiplex PCR, the repertoire was profiled, and TCRdb retains in-frame clones only, with some absent. Here the sample spans 200,000 to 250,000 clones, 66% being singletons. The sequencing here drew on CD4+ T cells sorted from blood, taken at approximately week 42, from a patient treated with tofacitinib. These TCRs come from a human donor with alopecia areata. Each CDR3 is given with its conserved first and last residue. D genes are given only for firm matches. The listing skips clone size in some rows; elsewhere it reads once, few, many or a size class.

J | D | size | V | DNA | CDR3
TRBJ1-1 | - | - | TRBV6-5 | TGTGCCAGCAGTTACTTGGGGGGAGACACTGAAGCTTTCTTT | CASSYLGGDTEAFF
TRBJ2-1 | - | - | TRBV15 | TGTGCCACCAGCGGGTTACTTTCCCTTTCAGCCAATGAGCAGTTCTTC | CATSGLLSLSANEQFF
TRBJ1-2 | - | - | TRBV10-3 | TGTGCCACCCCCGGGGAGAGCTACACCTTC | CATPGESYTF
TRBJ2-1 | - | - | TRBV4-3 | TGCGCCAGCAGCCAAGATCTTCCAGGGGCCCCTAGGAATGAGCAGTTCTTC | CASSQDLPGAPRNEQFF
TRBJ2-2 | - | once | TRBV15 | TGTGCCACCAGCACCCCCCAGGGAGTTGCGAACACCGGGGAGCTGTTTTTT | CATSTPQGVANTGELFF
TRBJ1-6 | TRBD1 | - | TRBV9 | TGTGCCAGCAGCGGGGAACAGGGGGCTCCGTCACCCCTCCACTTT | CASSGEQGAPSPLHF
TRBJ2-5 | TRBD1 | - | TRBV30 | TGTGCCTGGAGCGCCGGCGGACAGGGGGAGACCCAGTACTTC | CAWSAGGQGETQYF
TRBJ1-5 | - | few | TRBV21-1 | TGTGCCAGCAGCAAAATCTCCGGGACAGGGGATAGTCAGCCCCAGCATTTT | CASSKISGTGDSQPQHF
TRBJ2-1 | - | few | TRBV7-2 | TGTGCCAGCAGCCCTCGGCGGATTTACAATGAGCAGTTCTTC | CASSPRRIYNEQFF
TRBJ1-5 | - | - | TRBV30 | TGTGCCTCAGCGGTAAGGGGTGGCAATCAGCCCCAGCATTTT | CASAVRGGNQPQHF
TRBJ1-2 | - | - | TRBV9 | TGTGCCCAGGCCAGGATTGCCTACACCTTC | CAQARIAYTF
TRBJ1-2 | - | - | TRBV30 | TGTGCCTGGAGGATCTCAAGTGGCTACACCTTC | CAWRISSGYTF
TRBJ2-1 | TRBD2 | - | TRBV10-3 | TGTGCCATCGGGCTAGCGGGGGTACTCTCCTACAATGAGCAGTTCTTC | CAIGLAGVLSYNEQFF
TRBJ2-3 | TRBD2 | - | TRBV5-1 | TGCGCCAGCAGAGGCGGGGGGCTGGTAGATACGCAGTATTTT | CASRGGGLVDTQYF
TRBJ1-1 | - | - | TRBV30 | TGTGCCTGCAGTGGGGGGGCTGGAAACACTGAAGCTTTCTTT | CACSGGAGNTEAFF